This T cell receptor (beta chain) was found in a study of T cells in Graves' hyperthyroidism and ophthalmopathy. The CDR3 runs 14 residues. CDR1 is SGDLS and CDR2 is YYNGEE in the germline V gene. This clonotype was observed at least ten times. This may be a read error: a much more frequent sequence differs by one nucleotide. Amplification of TCR beta CDR3 regions was performed using RNA transcripts as template. During a first-round RT-PCR of the TCR CDR3, the HTBI primer set was used. TCRdb itself ran the multiplex PCR reads through MiXCR, one entry per CDR3 protein. The sample records approximately 98,000 distinct CDR3 sequences, roughly 40% being singletons.

The sequenced sample consisted of peripheral blood or thyroid tissue (not recorded which). The receptor was derived from a woman in her 30s with Graves' hyperthyroidism. This rearrangement joins TRBV9 to TRBJ1-2, with D possibly matching TRBD1 (6 bases). The CDR3 spells CASSVDRTAYGCTF. CDR3 in DNA: TGTGCCAGCAGCGTAGATAGGACAGCTTATGGCTGCACCTTC.